The 25 T cell receptor beta chains below all came from one sample that was sequenced in a study of blood T cells in healthy people across ages (dated by TCRdb to between 2014 and 2016). The library was built by means of 5' RACE. Data came from an Illumina HiSeq 2500. A second PCR of roughly 7 to 12 cycles was run with a J-beta primer mix and a sample-barcoded 5' primer. TCRdb itself trimmed the public reads at Q25 with fastp, ran MiXCR and retained productive beta chains. For every CDR3 protein sequence, its rows merge into one entry that carries the most common genes and DNA. The sample table records roughly 1,500,000 distinct CDR3 sequences; around 39% of these occur just once. The top ten constitute roughly 8.2% of the sample. Sequencing input: blood. These receptors all stem from a woman younger than 35 in good health.

This clonotype was recorded only once. Written as DNA, the CDR3 is TGTGCCAGCAGCGCCGACAGGGGAGAACACAACGAGCAGTACTTC. It specifies CASSADRGEHNEQYF. The V gene is TRBV6-1, the J gene TRBJ2-7; 8 nucleotides align to TRBD1. The CDR3 runs to 15 residues. Germline lookup yields CDR1 MNHNS and CDR2 SASEGT. The J segment lost 5 bases and the V segment lost 6 bases, leaving 12 bases of the junction unmatched.

The rearrangement joins TRBV14 to TRBJ2-7, with TRBD1 identical over 8 bases. The CDR3 sequence is 16 residues long. Germline V CDR1 and CDR2: SGHDN, FVKESK. The V segment lost 1 base and the J segment 6 bases; nucleotides outside the gene matches: 11. The CDR3 coding sequence is TGTGCCAGCAGCCAAGGGACAGGGAACCTTTTTGGCGAGCAGTACTTC. Encoded protein: CASSQGTGNLFGEQYF.

This chain uses TRBV4-1 with TRBJ2-1, with D hard to call. This CDR3 is 14 amino acids long. Germline assignment: CDR1 MGHRA and CDR2 YSYEKL. Trimming stripped 1 base from V and 15 bases from J, with 19 bases between. The CDR3 DNA reads as TGCGCCAGCAGCCAAGTAGGAGACACTTTTAACGGGTTCTTC. Its protein is CASSQVGDTFNGFF.

The rearrangement uses TRBV20-1 and TRBJ1-2; 8 positions match TRBD1. The CDR3 sequence is 13 residues long. Germline V gene sequence: CDR1 DFQATT, CDR2 SNEGSKA (reference sequence). V was clipped by 6 bases and J by 5 bases; unmatched bases: 8. The CDR3 sequence is CSARTGKVYGYTF. The CDR3 DNA reads as TGCAGTGCGCGGACAGGGAAGGTTTATGGCTACACCTTC.

CDR3 nucleotide sequence: TGTGCCAGCAGCACTGGGCGGCGCGATACGCAGTATTTT. It specifies CASSTGRRDTQYF. The rearrangement joins TRBV7-2 to TRBJ2-3; D unclear. Germline CDR1 SGHTA, CDR2 FQGNSA. Trimming took off 5 bases at V and 6 bases at J, with 12 bases between the two ends. CDR3 length: 13 residues.

The CDR3 region is CASSLRRSSYEQFF. The CDR3 DNA follows: TGTGCCAGCAGTTTAAGGAGATCTTCCTACGAGCAGTTCTTC. This chain links TRBV12-3 or TRBV12-4 with TRBJ2-1; D call uncertain. The CDR3 has 14 amino acids. V gave up 2 bases and J gave up 10 bases, with 15 bases separating them.

About this clonotype: A much bigger clone sits one base away, suggesting this may be a read error. The chain recombines TRBV29-1 with TRBJ2-5; no clear D. The end of the DNA fits TRBJ2-7 better, so the J call may be wrong. This CDR3 has 11 amino acids. Germline V lookup: CDR1 SQVTM, CDR2 ANQGSEA. The CDR3: CIVVITYEQYF. CDR3 sequence (DNA): TGCATCGTTGTAATCACCTACGAGCAGTACTTC.

The table lists this clonotype with many counts. The V gene is TRBV10-3, the J gene TRBJ1-2; the match to TRBD1 covers 10 bases. The germline V gene encodes CDR1 ENHRY and CDR2 SYGVKD. The CDR3 has 13 amino acids. V lost 6 bases and J lost 9; bases outside the gene matches: 7. The CDR3 is CAISGTGEESYTF. CDR3 DNA sequence: TGTGCCATCAGCGGGACAGGGGAAGAGAGCTACACCTTC.

In its sample, this clonotype was seen a few times. The CDR3 region has the DNA TGTGCCAGCAGCTCCGACGGCGGGATCTCCGAGCAGTACTTC. The encoded protein is CASSSDGGISEQYF. The rearrangement links TRBV7-9 to TRBJ2-7; D perhaps matches TRBD2 (6 bases). The V and J ends lost 4 bases and 6 bases respectively, with 16 bases between them. Germline V gene lookup returns CDR1 SEHNR and CDR2 FQNEAQ (reference sequence). The CDR3 has 14 residues.

This clonotype was found a few times. This chain connects TRBV20-1 to TRBJ2-2, with D tentatively TRBD1 (6 bases). V was pared by 2 bases and J by 0 bases, with 13 bases between. Per germline, CDR1 DFQATT and CDR2 SNEGSKA (reference sequence). This CDR3 contains 16 residues. The CDR3: CSARPPTGSNTGELFF. CDR3 bases: TGCAGTGCTAGACCACCGACAGGATCGAACACCGGGGAGCTGTTTTTT.

V and J are TRBV28 and TRBJ2-1; 7 nucleotides align to TRBD1. The J segment lost 2 bases and the V segment lost 4 bases, leaving 5 bases of the junction unmatched. Germline V gene sequence: CDR1 MDHEN, CDR2 SYDVKM. The CDR3 runs to 15 residues. CDR3 bases: TGTGCCAGCAGTTCGACGACAGGGACCTACAATGAGCAGTTCTTC. This gives the protein CASSSTTGTYNEQFF.

V usage is TRBV7-7 and J usage is TRBJ2-5, with 9 nucleotides matching TRBD1. The CDR3 length is 13 residues. With 5 bases clipped from V and 11 bases from J, the junction kept 9 bases outside the gene matches. Germline V gene sequence: CDR1 SSHAT, CDR2 FNYEAQ (reference sequence). The CDR3 DNA follows: TGTGCCAGCAGCCGGGACAGGGAGAATGAGCAGTACTTC. This encodes CASSRDRENEQYF. Variable domain in full (rest from reference TRBV7-7 and TRBJ2-5): GAGVSQSPRYKVTKRGQDVTLRCDPISSHATLYWYQQALGQGPEFLTYFNYEAQPDKSGLPSDRFSAERPEGSISTLTIQRTEQRDSAMYRCASSRDRENEQYFGPGTRLLVL.

This clonotype appeared a few times. The rearrangement links TRBV29-1 to TRBJ1-1; 7 bases agree with TRBD1. CDR1 is SQVTM and CDR2 is ANQGSEA in the germline V gene. The length of the CDR3 is 14 residues. V gave up 6 bases and J gave up 0 bases; unmatched junction bases: 7. This CDR3 reads CSVARQGMNTEAFF. The CDR3 nucleotides read TGCAGCGTGGCGAGACAGGGCATGAACACTGAAGCTTTCTTT. Supplemented by reference TRBV29-1 and TRBJ1-1, the full variable domain reads SAVISQKPSRDICQRGTSLTIQCQVDSQVTMMFWYRQQPGQSLTLIATANQGSEATYESGFVIDKFPISRPNLTFSTLTVSNMSPEDSSIYLCSVARQGMNTEAFFGQGTRLTVV.

The V and J genes are TRBV10-1 and TRBJ2-5, with 9 positions matching TRBD2. CDR1 and CDR2 (germline): WNHNN, SYGVQD (reference sequence). With V trimmed by 3 bases and J by 11 bases, 13 bases remained unmatched. The CDR3 is 15 amino acids. The CDR3 coding sequence is TGCGCCAGCAGTGAACCGGGACTAGCACACAATGAGCAGTACTTC. Amino acid sequence: CASSEPGLAHNEQYF.

This chain links TRBV5-1 with TRBJ2-1; 10 bases are a match to TRBD2. This CDR3 is 13 amino acids long. Germline CDR1 and CDR2: SGHRS and YFSETQ. J gave up 11 bases and V 2 bases, and 4 bases lay outside the gene matches. The CDR3 region has the DNA TGCGCCAGCAGCTTTTCTAGCGGGGGTCAGCAGTTCTTC. Translation: CASSFSSGGQQFF.

In its sample, this clonotype was seen a few times. The CDR3, as DNA: TGTGCCAGCAGTTCGGACAGGGCGTACAACACTGAAGCTTTCTTT. This gives the protein CASSSDRAYNTEAFF. The chain is built from TRBV27 and TRBJ1-1; TRBD1 matches at 8 bases. Unmatched junction bases numbered 6, after V lost 4 bases and J lost 2 bases. The CDR3 totals 15 residues. The germline CDR1 and CDR2 sequences are MNHEY and SMNVEV (reference sequence).

V gene TRBV20-1 combines with J gene TRBJ2-7; D call uncertain. Germline V gene lookup returns CDR1 DFQATT and CDR2 SNEGSKA (reference sequence). Trimming stripped 0 bases from V and 5 bases from J, with 5 bases between. This CDR3 has 11 amino acids. The CDR3 sequence is CSAREPDEQYF. In DNA, the CDR3 is TGCAGTGCTAGAGAACCGGACGAGCAGTACTTC.

The V and J genes are TRBV15 and TRBJ1-5, with no clear D. The CDR3 runs 12 residues. In germline, CDR1 is LNHNV, CDR2 YYDKDF (reference sequence). V was pared by 2 bases and J by 4 bases, with 3 bases between. The DNA for the CDR3 is TGTGCCACCAGCAGACTAAATCAGCCCCAGCATTTT. Its protein is CATSRLNQPQHF.

This chain connects TRBV20-1 to TRBJ2-1; 8 bases are shared with TRBD2. After removal of 3 bases from V and 4 bases from J, the junction contained 11 bases not matched to a gene. CDR1 and CDR2 (germline): DFQATT, SNEGSKA (reference sequence). CDR3 length equals 16 residues. Written as DNA, the CDR3 is TGCAGTGCTAGCCCGATCGGCGGGAGGTGGTACAATGAGCAGTTCTTC. Translated: CSASPIGGRWYNEQFF.

Only one count was recorded for this clonotype. The junction departs from germline at one end; a sequencing error may be responsible. The chain recombines TRBV11-2 with TRBJ2-6, with TRBD1 matching over 8 bases. In germline, CDR1 is SGHAT, CDR2 FQNNGV. CDR3 size: 18 residues. CDR3 region: CASSSRTGSASGTNVLTF. In DNA, the CDR3 is TGTGCCAGCAGCTCACGGACAGGGTCGGCCTCTGGGACCAACGTCCTGACTTTC.

Only a few counts were recorded for this clonotype. The rearrangement joins TRBV5-1 to TRBJ2-3, with TRBD2 as a possible D gene (6 bases). Trimming removed 3 bases from V and 3 bases from J, with 17 bases in between. Germline V gives CDR1 SGHRS, CDR2 YFSETQ. The CDR3 has 16 residues. The CDR3 loop is CASSWGTYPGTDTQYF. Written as DNA, the CDR3 is TGCGCCAGCAGCTGGGGGACTTACCCCGGTACAGATACGCAGTATTTT. Full variable domain (remainder filled in from reference TRBV5-1 and TRBJ2-3): KAGVTQTPRYLIKTRGQQVTLSCSPISGHRSVSWYQQTPGQGLQFLFEYFSETQRNKGNFPGRFSGRQFSNSRSEMNVSTLELGDSALYLCASSWGTYPGTDTQYFGPGTRLTVL.

This clonotype was counted only a few times. In DNA, the CDR3 is TGTGCCAGCACCAGAGGCGGAAAATCGAACACTGAAGCTTTCTTT. It specifies CASTRGGKSNTEAFF. The chain links TRBV11-2 to TRBJ1-1; no firm D call. Trimming shortened V by 7 bases and J by 1 base, and 16 bases separated the two germline ends. Germline V gene sequence: CDR1 SGHAT, CDR2 FQNNGV. This CDR3 comprises 15 residues.

This clonotype has a handful of counts. The chain has TRBV7-7 and TRBJ2-7, with D perhaps matching TRBD1 (5 bases). With 2 bases removed from V and 2 bases from J, the gap between germline ends came to 10 bases. CDR3 length: 14 residues. CDR1 SSHAT and CDR2 FNYEAQ come from the germline V gene (reference sequence). CDR3 sequence (DNA): TGTGCCAGCAGCTTATCTCTAGGGGCCTACGAGCAGTACTTC. Translated: CASSLSLGAYEQYF.

The rearrangement links TRBV28 to TRBJ1-2; 11 nucleotides match TRBD1. CDR3 length: 16 residues. V shed 6 bases, J shed 5 bases, and the junction held 11 bases outside the gene matches. Germline loops: CDR1 MDHEN, CDR2 SYDVKM. CDR3 nucleotides: TGTGCCAGCAGCCCAACGCCGGGACAGGGGGAATATGGCTACACCTTC. This sequence encodes CASSPTPGQGEYGYTF.

The chain combines TRBV20-1 with TRBJ2-1; 8 positions agree with TRBD2. Germline values: CDR1 DFQATT, CDR2 SNEGSKA (reference sequence). Losses at the gene ends were 3 bases for V and 4 bases for J; bases not matched to a gene: 5. The CDR3 totals 14 residues. The CDR3 here is CSASNAGGYNEQFF. For the CDR3, the DNA is TGCAGTGCTAGCAATGCGGGGGGTTACAATGAGCAGTTCTTC.